The source of this T cell receptor (beta chain) is a study of beta chain features in type 1 diabetes. Study-wide points: Among patients with Type 1 diabetes, TCRB CDR3s were moderately but significantly shorter in every one of the four CD4+ subsets. Across patients, naive, central memory and Treg TCRB repertoires exhibited apparently greater similarity than was observed across healthy donors.

The whole isolated RNA underwent reverse transcription, so sequencing captured expressed TCRB transcripts. The repertoire was sequenced with immunoSEQ multiplex PCR; TCRdb's copy has only in-frame clones and lacks some. The sample carries about 99,000 clones, over 25% recorded once. This clone appeared once. Its antigen is currently unknown. Looked up from germline, CDR1 is SGHVS and CDR2 is FQNEAQ. CDR3 size: 17 residues. Trimming took 1 base from V and 6 from J, leaving 19 bases between them. This receptor was obtained from a young woman with type 1 diabetes. The chain recombines TRBV7-8 with TRBJ1-5; D is perhaps TRBD1 (5 bases). What was sequenced was central memory CD4+ T cells from blood. CDR3 sequence: CASSLGGPGGLGQPQHF. The CDR3 nucleotides are TGTGCCAGCAGCTTAGGGGGCCCGGGGGGTTTGGGTCAGCCCCAGCATTTT. Variable domain in full (rest from reference TRBV7-8 and TRBJ1-5): GAGVSQSPRYKVAKRGQDVALRCDPISGHVSLFWYQQALGQGPEFLTYFQNEAQLDKSGLPSDRFFAERPEGSVSTLKIQRTQQEDSAVYLCASSLGGPGGLGQPQHFGDGTRLSIL.